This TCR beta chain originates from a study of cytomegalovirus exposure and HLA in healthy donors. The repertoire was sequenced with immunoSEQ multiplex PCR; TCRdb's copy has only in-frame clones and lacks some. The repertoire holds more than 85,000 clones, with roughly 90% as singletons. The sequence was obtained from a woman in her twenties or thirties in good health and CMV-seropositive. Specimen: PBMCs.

CDR3 protein: CASSAIPGDTDTQYF. CDR3 nucleotide sequence: TGTGCCAGCAGCGCCATCCCGGGGGACACAGATACGCAGTATTTT. The chain employs TRBV9 and TRBJ2-3, with D perhaps TRBD2 (6 bases). Germline-derived CDR1 and CDR2 are SGDLS and YYNGEE. This CDR3 has 15 residues. Trimming removed 3 bases at V and 2 bases at J, with 13 bases between.